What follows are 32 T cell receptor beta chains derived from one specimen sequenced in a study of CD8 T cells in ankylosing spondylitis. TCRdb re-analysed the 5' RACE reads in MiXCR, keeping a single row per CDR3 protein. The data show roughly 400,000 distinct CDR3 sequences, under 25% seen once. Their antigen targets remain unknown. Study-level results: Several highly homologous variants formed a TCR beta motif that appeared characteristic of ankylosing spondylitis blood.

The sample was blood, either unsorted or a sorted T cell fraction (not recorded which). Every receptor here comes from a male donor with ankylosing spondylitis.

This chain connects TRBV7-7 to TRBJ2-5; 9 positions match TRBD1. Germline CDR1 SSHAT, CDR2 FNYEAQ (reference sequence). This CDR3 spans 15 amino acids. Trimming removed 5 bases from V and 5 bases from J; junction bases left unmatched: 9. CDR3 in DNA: TGTGCCAGCAGCCCGACTACAGGGGGCGAGGAGACCCAGTACTTC. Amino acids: CASSPTTGGEETQYF.

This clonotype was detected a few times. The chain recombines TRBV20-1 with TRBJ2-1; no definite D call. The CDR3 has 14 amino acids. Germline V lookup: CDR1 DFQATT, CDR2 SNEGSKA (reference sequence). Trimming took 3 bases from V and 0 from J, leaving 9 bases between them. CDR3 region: CSASPGYSYNEQFF. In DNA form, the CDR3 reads TGCAGTGCTAGCCCCGGGTACTCCTACAATGAGCAGTTCTTC.

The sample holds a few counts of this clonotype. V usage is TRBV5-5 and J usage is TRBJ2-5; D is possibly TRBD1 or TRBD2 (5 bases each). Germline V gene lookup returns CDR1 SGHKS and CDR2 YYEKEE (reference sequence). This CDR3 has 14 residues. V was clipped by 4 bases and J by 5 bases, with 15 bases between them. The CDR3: CASSTPGTLETQYF. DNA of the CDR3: TGTGCCAGCAGCACCCCCGGGACGCTGGAGACCCAGTACTTC.

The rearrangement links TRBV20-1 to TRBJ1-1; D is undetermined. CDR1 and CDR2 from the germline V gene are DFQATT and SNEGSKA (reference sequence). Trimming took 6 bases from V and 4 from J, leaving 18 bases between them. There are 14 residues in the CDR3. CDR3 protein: CSASMEGFGTEAFF. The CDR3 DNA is TGCAGTGCATCGATGGAGGGCTTCGGCACTGAAGCTTTCTTT.

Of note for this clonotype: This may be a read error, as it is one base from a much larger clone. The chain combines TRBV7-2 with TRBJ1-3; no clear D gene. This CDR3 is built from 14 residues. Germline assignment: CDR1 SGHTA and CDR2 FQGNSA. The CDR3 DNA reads TGTGCCAGCACCTTATTGGGCTCTGGAAACACCATATATTTT. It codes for CASTLLGSGNTIYF.

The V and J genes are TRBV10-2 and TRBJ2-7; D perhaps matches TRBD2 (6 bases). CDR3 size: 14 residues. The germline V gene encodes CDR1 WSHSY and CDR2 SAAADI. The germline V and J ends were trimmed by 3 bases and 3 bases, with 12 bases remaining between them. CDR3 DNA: TGCGCCAGCAGTGAATTGGGGGGAATCTACGAGCAGTACTTC. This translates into CASSELGGIYEQYF.

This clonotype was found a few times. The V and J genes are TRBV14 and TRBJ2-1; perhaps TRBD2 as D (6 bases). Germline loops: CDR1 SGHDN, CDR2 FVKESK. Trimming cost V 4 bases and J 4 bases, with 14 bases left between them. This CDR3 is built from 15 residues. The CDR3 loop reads CASSPLSDYYNEQFF. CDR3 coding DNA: TGTGCCAGCAGCCCCCTCTCGGACTATTACAATGAGCAGTTCTTC.

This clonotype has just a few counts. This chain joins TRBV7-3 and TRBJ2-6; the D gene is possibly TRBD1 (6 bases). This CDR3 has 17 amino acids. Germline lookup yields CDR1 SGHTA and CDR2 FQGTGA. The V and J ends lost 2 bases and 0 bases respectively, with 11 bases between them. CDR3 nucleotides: TGTGCCAGCAGCTTAGGACAGCCTTACTCTGGGGCCAACGTCCTGACTTTC. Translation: CASSLGQPYSGANVLTF.

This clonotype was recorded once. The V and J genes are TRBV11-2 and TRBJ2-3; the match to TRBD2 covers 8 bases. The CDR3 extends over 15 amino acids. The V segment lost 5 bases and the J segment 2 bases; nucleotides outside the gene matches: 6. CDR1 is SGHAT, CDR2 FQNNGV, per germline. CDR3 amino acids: CASSLSGGITDTQYF. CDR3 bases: TGTGCCAGCAGCCTCTCGGGGGGGATCACAGATACGCAGTATTTT.

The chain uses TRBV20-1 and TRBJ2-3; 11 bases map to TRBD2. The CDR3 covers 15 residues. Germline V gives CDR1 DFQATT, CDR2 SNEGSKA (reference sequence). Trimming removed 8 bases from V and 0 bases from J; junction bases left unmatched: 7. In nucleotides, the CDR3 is TGCAGTTGGACTAGCGGGCTTTTCAGCACAGATACGCAGTATTTT. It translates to CSWTSGLFSTDTQYF.

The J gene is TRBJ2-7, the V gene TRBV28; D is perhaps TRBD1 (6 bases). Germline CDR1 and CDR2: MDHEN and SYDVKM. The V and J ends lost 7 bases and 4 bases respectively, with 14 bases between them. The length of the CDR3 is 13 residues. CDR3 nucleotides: TGTGCCAGCACCCACGGACAGTCATACGAGCAGTACTTC. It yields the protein CASTHGQSYEQYF. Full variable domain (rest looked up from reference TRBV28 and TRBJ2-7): DVKVTQSSRYLVKRTGEKVFLECVQDMDHENMFWYRQDPGLGLRLIYFSYDVKMKEKGDIPEGYSVSREKKERFSLILESASTNQTSMYLCASTHGQSYEQYFGPGTRLTVT.

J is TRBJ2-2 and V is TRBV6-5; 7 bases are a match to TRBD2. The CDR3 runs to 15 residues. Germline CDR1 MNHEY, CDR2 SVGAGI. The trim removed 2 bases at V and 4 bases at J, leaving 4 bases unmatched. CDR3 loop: CASSYQAGSTGELFF. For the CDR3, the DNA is TGTGCCAGCAGTTACCAAGCGGGAAGCACCGGGGAGCTGTTTTTT.

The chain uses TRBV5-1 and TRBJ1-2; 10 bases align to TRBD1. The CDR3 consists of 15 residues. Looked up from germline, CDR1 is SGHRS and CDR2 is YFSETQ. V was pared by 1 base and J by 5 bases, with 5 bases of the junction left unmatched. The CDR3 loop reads CASSLSRQGAYGYTF. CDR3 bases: TGCGCCAGCAGCTTGTCGCGACAGGGGGCTTATGGCTACACCTTC.

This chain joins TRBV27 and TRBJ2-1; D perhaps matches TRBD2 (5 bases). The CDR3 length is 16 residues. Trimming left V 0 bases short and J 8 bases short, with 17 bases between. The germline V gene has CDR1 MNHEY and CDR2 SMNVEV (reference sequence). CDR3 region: CASSLSGRGRVYEQFF. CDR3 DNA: TGTGCCAGCAGTTTATCAGGGCGCGGGCGGGTCTATGAGCAGTTCTTC.

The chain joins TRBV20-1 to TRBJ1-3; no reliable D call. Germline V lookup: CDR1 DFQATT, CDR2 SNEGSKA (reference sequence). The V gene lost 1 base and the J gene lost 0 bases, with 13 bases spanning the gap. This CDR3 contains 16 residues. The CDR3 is CSARARRQNSGNTIYF. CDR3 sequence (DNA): TGCAGTGCTAGAGCACGGCGCCAAAACTCTGGAAACACCATATATTTT.

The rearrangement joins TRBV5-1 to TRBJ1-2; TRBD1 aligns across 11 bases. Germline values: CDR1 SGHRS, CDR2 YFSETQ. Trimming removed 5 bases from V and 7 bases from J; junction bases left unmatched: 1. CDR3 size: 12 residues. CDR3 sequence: CASRDRGPGYTF. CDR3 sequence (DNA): TGCGCCAGCAGGGACAGGGGGCCTGGCTACACCTTC.

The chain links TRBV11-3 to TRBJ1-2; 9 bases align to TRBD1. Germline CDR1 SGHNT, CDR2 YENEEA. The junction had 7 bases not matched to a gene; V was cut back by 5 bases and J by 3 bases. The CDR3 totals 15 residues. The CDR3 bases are TGTGCCAGCAGCCGGGACAGGGAGGTTGACTATGGCTACACCTTC. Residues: CASSRDREVDYGYTF. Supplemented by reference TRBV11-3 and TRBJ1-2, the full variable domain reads EAGVVQSPRYKIIEKKQPVAFWCNPISGHNTLYWYLQNLGQGPELLIRYENEEAVDDSQLPKDRFSAERLKGVDSTLKIQPAELGDSAVYLCASSRDREVDYGYTFGSGTRLTVV.

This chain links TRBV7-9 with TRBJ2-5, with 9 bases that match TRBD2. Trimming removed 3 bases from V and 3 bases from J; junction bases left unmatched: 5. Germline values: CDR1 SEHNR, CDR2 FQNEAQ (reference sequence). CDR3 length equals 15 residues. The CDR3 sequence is CASSFVAGEKETQYF. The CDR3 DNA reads TGTGCCAGCAGCTTTGTAGCGGGAGAGAAAGAGACCCAGTACTTC.

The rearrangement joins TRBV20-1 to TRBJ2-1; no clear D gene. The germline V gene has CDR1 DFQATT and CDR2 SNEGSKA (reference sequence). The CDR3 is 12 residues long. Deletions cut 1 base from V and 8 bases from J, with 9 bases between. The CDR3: CSARVLPDEQFF. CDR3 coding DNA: TGCAGTGCTAGAGTCCTGCCAGATGAGCAGTTCTTC.

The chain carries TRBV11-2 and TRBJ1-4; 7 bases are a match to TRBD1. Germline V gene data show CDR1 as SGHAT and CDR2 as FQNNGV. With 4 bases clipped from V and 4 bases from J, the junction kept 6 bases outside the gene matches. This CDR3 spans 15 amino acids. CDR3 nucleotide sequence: TGTGCCAGCAGCTCGTGGACAGGCGGTAATGAAAAACTGTTTTTT. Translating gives CASSSWTGGNEKLFF.

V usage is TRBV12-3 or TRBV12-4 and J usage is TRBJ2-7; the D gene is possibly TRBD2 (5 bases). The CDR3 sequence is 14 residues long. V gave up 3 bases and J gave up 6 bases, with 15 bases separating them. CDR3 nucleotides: TGTGCCAGCAGTTTGGAGGCTAGCCTCGTCGAGCAGTACTTC. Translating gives CASSLEASLVEQYF.

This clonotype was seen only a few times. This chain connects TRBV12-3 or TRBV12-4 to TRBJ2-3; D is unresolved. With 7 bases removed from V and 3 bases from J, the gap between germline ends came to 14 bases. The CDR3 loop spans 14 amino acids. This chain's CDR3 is CASNSPETTDTQYF. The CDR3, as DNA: TGTGCCAGCAATAGTCCGGAAACGACAGATACGCAGTATTTT.

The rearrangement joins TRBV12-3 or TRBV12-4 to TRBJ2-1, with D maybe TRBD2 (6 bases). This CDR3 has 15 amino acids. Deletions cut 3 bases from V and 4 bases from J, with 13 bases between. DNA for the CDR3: TGTGCCAGCAGTTTCTTAGCGGAGTCTTACAATGAGCAGTTCTTC. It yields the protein CASSFLAESYNEQFF.

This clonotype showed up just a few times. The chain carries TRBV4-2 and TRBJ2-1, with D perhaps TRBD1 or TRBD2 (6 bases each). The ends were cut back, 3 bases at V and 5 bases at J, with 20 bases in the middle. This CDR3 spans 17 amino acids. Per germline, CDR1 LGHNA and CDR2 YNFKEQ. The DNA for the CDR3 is TGTGCCAGCAGCCAGCATCGGGGGACACTGGAGAACAATGAGCAGTTCTTC. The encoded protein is CASSQHRGTLENNEQFF.

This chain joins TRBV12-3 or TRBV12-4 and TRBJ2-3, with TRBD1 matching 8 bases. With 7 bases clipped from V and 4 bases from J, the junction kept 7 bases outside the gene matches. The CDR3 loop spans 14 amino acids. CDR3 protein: CASNYPGGADTQYF. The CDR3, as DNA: TGTGCCAGCAATTACCCAGGGGGCGCAGATACGCAGTATTTT.

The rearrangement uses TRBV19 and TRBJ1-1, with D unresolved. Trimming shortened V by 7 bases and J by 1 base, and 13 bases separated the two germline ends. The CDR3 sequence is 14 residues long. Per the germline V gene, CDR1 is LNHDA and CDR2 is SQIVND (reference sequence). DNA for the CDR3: TGTGCCAGTACCCTTCTAAGAACGAACACTGAAGCTTTCTTT. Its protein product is CASTLLRTNTEAFF. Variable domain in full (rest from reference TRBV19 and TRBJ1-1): DGGITQSPKYLFRKEGQNVTLSCEQNLNHDAMYWYRQDPGQGLRLIYYSQIVNDFQKGDIAEGYSVSREKKESFPLTVTSAQKNPTAFYLCASTLLRTNTEAFFGQGTRLTVV.

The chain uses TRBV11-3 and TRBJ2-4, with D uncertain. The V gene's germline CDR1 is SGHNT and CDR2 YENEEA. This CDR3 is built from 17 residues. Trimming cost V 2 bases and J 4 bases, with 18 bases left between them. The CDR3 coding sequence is TGTGCCAGCAGCTTAACCGTCGGGCTTGCTTGGAAAAACATTCAGTACTTC. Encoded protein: CASSLTVGLAWKNIQYF.

CDR3 region: CASSTGQGSTGELFF. The CDR3 DNA sequence: TGCGCCAGCAGCACCGGACAGGGGTCCACCGGGGAGCTGTTTTTT. This sequence joins TRBV5-1 and TRBJ2-2; 9 bases match TRBD1. This CDR3 comprises 15 residues. Losses at the gene ends were 4 bases for V and 4 bases for J; bases not matched to a gene: 5. Germline assignment: CDR1 SGHRS and CDR2 YFSETQ.

The CDR3 region is CASSYPTGDITDTQYF. CDR3 nucleotide sequence: TGTGCCAGCAGTTACCCGACAGGGGACATCACAGATACGCAGTATTTT. The V and J genes are TRBV6-2 or TRBV6-3 and TRBJ2-3, with 8 bases fitting TRBD1. Germline CDR1 and CDR2: MNHEY and SVGEGT. After removal of 2 bases from V and 2 bases from J, the junction contained 6 bases not matched to a gene. This CDR3 has 16 residues.

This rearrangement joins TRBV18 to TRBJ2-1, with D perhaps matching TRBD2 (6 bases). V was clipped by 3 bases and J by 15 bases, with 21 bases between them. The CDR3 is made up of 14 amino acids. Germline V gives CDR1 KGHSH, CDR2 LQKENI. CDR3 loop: CASSPRTGAGGGFF. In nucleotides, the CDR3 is TGTGCCAGCTCACCCCGCACGGGAGCCGGGGGTGGGTTCTTC.

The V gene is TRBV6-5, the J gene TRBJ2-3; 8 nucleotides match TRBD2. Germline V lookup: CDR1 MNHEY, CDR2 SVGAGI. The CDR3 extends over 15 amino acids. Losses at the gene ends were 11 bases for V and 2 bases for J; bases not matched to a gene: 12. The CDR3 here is CAGTSTSVVTDTQYF. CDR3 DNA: TGTGCCGGCACTTCGACTAGCGTTGTCACAGATACGCAGTATTTT.

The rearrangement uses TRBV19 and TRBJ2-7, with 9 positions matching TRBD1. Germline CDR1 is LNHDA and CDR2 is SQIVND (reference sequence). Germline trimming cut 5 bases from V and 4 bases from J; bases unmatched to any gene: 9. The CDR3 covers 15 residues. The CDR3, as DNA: TGTGCCAGTAGTGTCTCCCGGGACAGGGATTACGAGCAGTACTTC. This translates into CASSVSRDRDYEQYF. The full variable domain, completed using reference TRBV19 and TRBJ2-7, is DGGITQSPKYLFRKEGQNVTLSCEQNLNHDAMYWYRQDPGQGLRLIYYSQIVNDFQKGDIAEGYSVSREKKESFPLTVTSAQKNPTAFYLCASSVSRDRDYEQYFGPGTRLTVT.